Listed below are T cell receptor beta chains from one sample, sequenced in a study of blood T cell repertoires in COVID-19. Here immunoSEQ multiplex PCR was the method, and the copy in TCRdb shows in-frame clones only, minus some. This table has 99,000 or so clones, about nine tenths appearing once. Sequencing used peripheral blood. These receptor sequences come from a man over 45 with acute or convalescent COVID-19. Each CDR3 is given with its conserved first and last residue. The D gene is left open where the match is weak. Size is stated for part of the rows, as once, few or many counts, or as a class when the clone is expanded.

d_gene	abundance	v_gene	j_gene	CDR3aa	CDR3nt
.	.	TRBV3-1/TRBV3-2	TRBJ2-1	CASSQVGRRSVEQFF	TGTGCCAGCAGCCAAGTGGGTCGCCGTAGCGTTGAGCAGTTCTTC
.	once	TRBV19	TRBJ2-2	CASSSLHWGANTGELFF	TGTGCCAGTAGTAGCCTCCATTGGGGCGCGAACACCGGGGAGCTGTTTTTT
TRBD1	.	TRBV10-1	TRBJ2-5	CASSSDRAGETQYF	TGCGCCAGCAGCTCGGACAGGGCCGGGGAGACCCAGTACTTC
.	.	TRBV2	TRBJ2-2	CASTDRGPGELFF	TGTGCCAGTACTGATAGGGGCCCCGGGGAGCTGTTTTTT
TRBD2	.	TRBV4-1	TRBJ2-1	CASSPGLAGAPPYNEQFF	TGCGCCAGCAGTCCGGGACTAGCGGGAGCCCCTCCTTACAATGAGCAGTTCTTC
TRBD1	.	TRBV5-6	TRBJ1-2	CASSLTGDYGYTF	TGTGCCAGCAGCTTGACAGGGGACTATGGCTACACCTTC
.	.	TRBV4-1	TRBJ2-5	CASSQTGWVETQYF	TGCGCCAGCAGCCAAACAGGGTGGGTGGAGACCCAGTACTTC
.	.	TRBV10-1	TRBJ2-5	CASKGIGETQYF	TGCGCCAGCAAGGGGATCGGGGAGACCCAGTACTTC
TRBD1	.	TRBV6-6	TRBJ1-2	CASSPRTGSLGYTF	TGTGCCAGCAGCCCCCGGACAGGATCCCTTGGCTACACCTTC
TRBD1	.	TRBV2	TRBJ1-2	CASGEVGQGPSNYGYTF	TGTGCCAGCGGGGAAGTGGGACAGGGTCCATCTAACTATGGCTACACCTTC
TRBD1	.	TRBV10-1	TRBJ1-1	CASSRDRVNTEAFF	TGCGCCAGCAGTCGGGACAGAGTTAACACTGAAGCTTTCTTT
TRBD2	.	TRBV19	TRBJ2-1	CASSLAGESGEQFF	TGTGCCAGTAGCTTAGCGGGAGAGAGCGGTGAGCAGTTCTTC
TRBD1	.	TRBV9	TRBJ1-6	CASSAGDRGPNSPLHF	TGTGCCAGCAGCGCGGGGGACAGGGGGCCAAATTCACCCCTCCACTTT
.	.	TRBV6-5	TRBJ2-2	CASRYLGGTTGELFF	TGTGCCAGCAGGTACCTAGGGGGTACCACCGGGGAGCTGTTTTTT
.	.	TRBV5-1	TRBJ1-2	CASSLARTENYGYTF	TGCGCCAGCAGCTTGGCCCGGACAGAAAACTATGGCTACACCTTC
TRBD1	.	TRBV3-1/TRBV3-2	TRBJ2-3	CASSQSPGQGYFDTQYF	TGTGCCAGCAGCCAGTCACCGGGACAGGGATATTTCGATACGCAGTATTTT
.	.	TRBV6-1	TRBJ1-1	CASSEMGGSTEAFF	TGTGCCAGCAGTGAAATGGGGGGATCCACTGAAGCTTTCTTT
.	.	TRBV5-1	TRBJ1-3	CASSLTGGNTIYF	TGCGCCAGCAGCTTGACCGGGGGAAACACCATATATTTT
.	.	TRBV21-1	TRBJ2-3	CASSNRPEGTDTQYF	TGTGCCAGCAGCAATCGACCCGAGGGCACAGATACGCAGTATTTT
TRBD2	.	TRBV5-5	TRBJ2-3	CASSLPGGDTQYF	TGTGCCAGCAGCCTCCCGGGGGGAGATACGCAGTATTTT
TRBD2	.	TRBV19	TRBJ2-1	CASSSLAENNEQFF	TGTGCCAGTAGTAGCCTAGCGGAGAACAATGAGCAGTTCTTC
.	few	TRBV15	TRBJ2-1	CATSGTGPNEQFF	TGTGCCACCTCCGGGACTGGTCCTAATGAGCAGTTCTTC
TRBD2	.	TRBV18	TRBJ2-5	CASSLAGGRETQYF	TGTGCCAGCTCACTAGCGGGAGGCAGGGAGACCCAGTACTTC
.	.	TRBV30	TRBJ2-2	CAWSVKLTGTGELFF	TGTGCCTGGAGTGTAAAACTTACGGGCACCGGGGAGCTGTTTTTT
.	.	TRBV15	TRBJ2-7	CATSILAGVKEQYF	TGTGCCACCAGCATTCTAGCCGGAGTAAAAGAGCAGTACTTC
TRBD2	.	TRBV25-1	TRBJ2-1	CASSDALLAGKGFF	TGTGCCAGCAGTGACGCCCTACTAGCGGGGAAGGGGTTCTTC
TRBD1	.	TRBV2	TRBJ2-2	CASSPGGDGTGELFF	TGTGCCAGCAGTCCAGGGGGCGATGGCACCGGGGAGCTGTTTTTT
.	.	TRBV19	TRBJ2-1	CASSMWGDLREQFF	TGTGCCAGTAGTATGTGGGGGGACCTGAGGGAGCAGTTCTTC
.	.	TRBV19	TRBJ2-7	CASSIVPPLTGFSHEQYF	TGTGCCAGTAGTATCGTCCCCCCCTTGACAGGCTTCTCCCACGAGCAGTACTTC
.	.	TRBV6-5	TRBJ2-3	CATSGTTDTQYF	TGTGCCACTTCTGGGACAACAGATACGCAGTATTTT
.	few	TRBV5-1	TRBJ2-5	CASSQQQGDFETQYF	TGCGCCAGCTCACAGCAGCAGGGGGACTTCGAGACCCAGTACTTC
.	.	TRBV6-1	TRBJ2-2	CASSERGGLGTGELFF	TGTGCCAGCAGTGAAAGAGGAGGGTTGGGGACCGGGGAGCTGTTTTTT
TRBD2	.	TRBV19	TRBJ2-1	CASKWRLAGAPGLNEQFF	TGTGCCAGTAAGTGGAGACTAGCGGGAGCCCCGGGGTTAAATGAGCAGTTCTTC
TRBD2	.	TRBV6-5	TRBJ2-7	CASSYSAGGSYEQYF	TGTGCCAGCAGTTACTCAGCGGGAGGGTCCTACGAGCAGTACTTC
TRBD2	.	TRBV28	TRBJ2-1	CASRGLAGGSSYNEQFF	TGTGCCAGCAGAGGACTAGCGGGGGGGAGCTCCTACAATGAGCAGTTCTTC
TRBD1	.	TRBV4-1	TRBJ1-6	CASSQEVRTGSNSPLHF	TGCGCCAGCAGCCAAGAGGTCCGGACAGGGAGTAATTCACCCCTCCACTTT
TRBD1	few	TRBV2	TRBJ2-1	CASSVRGPGANEQFF	TGTGCCAGCAGTGTCAGGGGGCCAGGGGCCAATGAGCAGTTCTTC
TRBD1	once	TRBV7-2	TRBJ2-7	CASSLDRVNEQYF	TGTGCCAGCAGCTTGGACAGGGTCAACGAGCAGTACTTC
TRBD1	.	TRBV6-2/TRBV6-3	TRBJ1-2	CASSTGQVHTF	TGTGCCAGCAGTACGGGACAGGTCCACACCTTC
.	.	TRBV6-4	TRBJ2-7	CASSEDSYSEQYF	TGTGCCAGCAGTGAAGATAGTTATAGCGAGCAGTACTTC
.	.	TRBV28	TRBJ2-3	CASSRLALARDTQYF	TGTGCCAGCAGTCGATTAGCGTTGGCCAGAGATACGCAGTATTTT
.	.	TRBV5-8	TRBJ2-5	CASSSQNQETQYF	TGTGCCAGCAGCTCCCAGAATCAAGAGACCCAGTACTTC
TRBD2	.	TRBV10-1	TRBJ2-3	CASSDPGRATDTQYF	TGCGCCAGCAGTGACCCAGGGAGGGCCACAGATACGCAGTATTTT